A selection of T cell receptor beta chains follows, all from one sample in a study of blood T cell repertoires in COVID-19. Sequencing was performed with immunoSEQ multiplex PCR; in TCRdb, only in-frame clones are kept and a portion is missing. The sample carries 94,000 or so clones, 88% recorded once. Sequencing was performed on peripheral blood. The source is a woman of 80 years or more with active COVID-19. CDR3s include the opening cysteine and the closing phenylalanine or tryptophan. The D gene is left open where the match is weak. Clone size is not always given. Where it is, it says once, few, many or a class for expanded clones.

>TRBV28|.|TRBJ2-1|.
CASTPRDLGEQFF
TGTGCCAGCACTCCCCGAGATCTCGGTGAGCAGTTCTTC
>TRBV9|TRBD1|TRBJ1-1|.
CASTRRGQGSMNTEAFF
TGTGCCAGCACCCGGAGGGGGCAGGGCTCTATGAACACTGAAGCTTTCTTT
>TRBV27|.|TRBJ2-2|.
CASSKPGANTGELFF
TGTGCCAGCAGTAAGCCAGGCGCCAACACCGGGGAGCTGTTTTTT
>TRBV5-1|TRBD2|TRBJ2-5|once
CASSLTSVGETQYF
TGCGCCAGCAGCCTGACTAGCGTCGGGGAGACCCAGTACTTC
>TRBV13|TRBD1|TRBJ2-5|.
CASSAQGARYQETQYF
TGTGCCAGCAGCGCTCAGGGGGCGCGGTATCAAGAGACCCAGTACTTC
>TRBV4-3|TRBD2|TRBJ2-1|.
CASSPQVGLAGISSYNEQFF
TGCGCCAGCAGCCCTCAGGTGGGACTAGCGGGAATCAGCTCCTACAATGAGCAGTTCTTC
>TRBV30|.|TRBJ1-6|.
CAWSPGLISSYNSPLHF
TGTGCCTGGAGTCCGGGACTGATAAGCTCCTATAATTCACCCCTCCACTTT
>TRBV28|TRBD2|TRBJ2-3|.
CASSSPGTSGTNTQYF
TGTGCCAGCTCATCCCCCGGGACTAGCGGGACAAATACGCAGTATTTT
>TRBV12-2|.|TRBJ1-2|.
CASRLGIGVKGYTF
TGTGCAAGTCGCTTAGGAATAGGGGTGAAGGGCTACACCTTC
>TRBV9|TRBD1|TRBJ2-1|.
CASSASGQGFEQFF
TGTGCCAGCAGCGCCTCGGGACAGGGTTTCGAGCAGTTCTTC
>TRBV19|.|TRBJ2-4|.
CASSSWTPGGENIQYF
TGTGCCAGTAGTTCTTGGACTCCCGGGGGTGAAAACATTCAGTACTTC
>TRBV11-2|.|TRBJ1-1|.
CASGPTVGNTEAFF
TGTGCCAGCGGACCGACAGTTGGGAACACTGAAGCTTTCTTT
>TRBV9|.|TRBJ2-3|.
CASSSYGGRTDTQYF
TGTGCCAGCAGCTCGTACGGCGGTCGCACAGATACGCAGTATTTT
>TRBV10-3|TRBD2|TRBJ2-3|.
CVSQGSGADTQYF
TGTGTGTCGCAAGGTAGCGGGGCAGATACGCAGTATTTT
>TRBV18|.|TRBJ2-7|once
CASSPPPGEPVSYEQYF
TGTGCCAGCTCACCCCCCCCGGGGGAACCGGTGTCCTACGAGCAGTACTTC
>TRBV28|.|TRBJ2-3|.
CASCQPGTTFTDTQYF
TGTGCCAGTTGCCAACCCGGGACAACTTTCACAGATACGCAGTATTTT
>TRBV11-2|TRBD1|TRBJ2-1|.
CASSLTGQGDEQFF
TGTGCCAGCAGCCTCACGGGACAGGGGGATGAGCAGTTCTTC
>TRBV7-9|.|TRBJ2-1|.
CASSLKGPGIDEQFF
TGTGCCAGCAGCTTAAAAGGGCCGGGAATCGATGAGCAGTTCTTC
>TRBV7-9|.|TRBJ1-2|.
CASSLVGENGYTF
TGTGCCAGCAGCTTAGTAGGAGAAAACGGCTACACCTTC
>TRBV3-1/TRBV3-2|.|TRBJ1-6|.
CASSHGGDNSPLHF
TGTGCCAGCAGCCACGGGGGGGATAATTCACCCCTCCACTTT
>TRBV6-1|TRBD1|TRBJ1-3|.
CASSAVPGIGTGNGNTIYF
TGTGCCAGCAGTGCGGTCCCCGGAATAGGGACAGGGAACGGAAACACCATATATTTT
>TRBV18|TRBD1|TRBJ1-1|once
CASSRSGTGGTEAFF
TGTGCCAGCTCACGATCCGGGACAGGCGGGACTGAAGCTTTCTTT
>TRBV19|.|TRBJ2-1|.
CASTPEARSYNEQFF
TGTGCCAGTACCCCCGAGGCCCGATCCTACAATGAGCAGTTCTTC
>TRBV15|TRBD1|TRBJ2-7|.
CATSAGQDHSSYEQYF
TGTGCCACCAGTGCTGGACAGGACCACTCCTCCTACGAGCAGTACTTC
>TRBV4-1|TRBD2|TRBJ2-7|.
CASSQEKLAGAYEQYF
TGCGCCAGCAGCCAAGAGAAACTAGCGGGAGCCTACGAGCAGTACTTC
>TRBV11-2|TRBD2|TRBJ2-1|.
CASSFISGSDGEQFF
TGTGCCAGCAGCTTTATTAGCGGGAGCGATGGTGAGCAGTTCTTC
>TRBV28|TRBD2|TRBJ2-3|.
CASRASGSSQYF
TGTGCCAGCCGGGCTAGCGGGAGTTCGCAGTATTTT
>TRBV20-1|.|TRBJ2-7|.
CSAGRSYEQYF
TGCAGTGCTGGGCGTTCCTACGAGCAGTACTTC
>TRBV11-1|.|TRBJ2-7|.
CATRGDEQYF
TGTGCCACCAGGGGAGACGAGCAGTACTTC
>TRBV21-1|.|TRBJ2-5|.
CASHGPNGKQETQYF
TGTGCCAGCCACGGCCCGAACGGGAAACAAGAGACCCAGTACTTC
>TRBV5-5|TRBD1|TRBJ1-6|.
CASSSQGALWSPLHF
TGTGCCAGCAGCTCACAGGGGGCCTTGTGGTCACCCCTCCACTTT
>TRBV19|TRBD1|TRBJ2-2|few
CASRPTGANTGELFF
TGTGCCAGTAGGCCTACAGGGGCGAACACCGGGGAGCTGTTTTTT
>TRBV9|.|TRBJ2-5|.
CASSVGGPETQYF
TGTGCCAGCAGCGTAGGGGGGCCAGAGACCCAGTACTTC
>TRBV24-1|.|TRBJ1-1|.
CATSLQVNTEAFF
TGTGCCACCAGTTTACAGGTGAACACTGAAGCTTTCTTT
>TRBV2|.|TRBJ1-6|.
CASSSDRWDNSPLHF
TGTGCCAGCAGTTCCGACAGGTGGGATAATTCACCCCTCCACTTT
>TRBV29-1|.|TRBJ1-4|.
CSGIGSNEKLFF
TGCAGCGGGATCGGGAGTAATGAAAAACTGTTTTTT
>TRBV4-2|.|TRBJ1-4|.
CASSLIGGSEGKLFF
TGTGCCAGCAGCCTTATTGGCGGTTCTGAAGGAAAACTGTTTTTT
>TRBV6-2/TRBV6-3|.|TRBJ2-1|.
CASSYATIRTPYNEQFF
TGTGCCAGCAGTTACGCGACAATACGAACACCGTACAATGAGCAGTTCTTC
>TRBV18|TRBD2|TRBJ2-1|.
CASSPRTSGSGNEQFF
TGTGCCAGCTCACCAAGGACTAGCGGGAGTGGTAATGAGCAGTTCTTC
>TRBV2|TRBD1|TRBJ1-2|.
CASSRSRDSNYGYTF
TGTGCCAGCAGTCGTTCTAGGGACAGTAACTATGGCTACACCTTC
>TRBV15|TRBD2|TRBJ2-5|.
CATRPLHRGLAFQETQYF
TGTGCCACCAGACCCCTTCATAGGGGACTAGCGTTCCAAGAGACCCAGTACTTC
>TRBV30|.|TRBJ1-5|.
CAWSALTGGNQPQHF
TGTGCCTGGAGTGCGCTTACAGGTGGAAATCAGCCCCAGCATTTT
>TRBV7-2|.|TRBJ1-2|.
CASSLIMAPGRYGYTF
TGTGCCAGCAGCTTAATAATGGCGCCCGGGAGATATGGCTACACCTTC
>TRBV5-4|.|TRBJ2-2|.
CASSPSRQGPGELFF
TGTGCCAGCAGCCCAAGCCGACAAGGCCCCGGGGAGCTGTTTTTT
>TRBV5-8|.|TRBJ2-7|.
CASSLVRATYEQYF
TGTGCCAGCAGCTTGGTGCGGGCAACCTACGAGCAGTACTTC
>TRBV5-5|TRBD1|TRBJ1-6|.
CASSFDRGTLVNSPLHF
TGTGCCAGCAGCTTTGACAGGGGGACCCTTGTGAATTCACCCCTCCACTTT
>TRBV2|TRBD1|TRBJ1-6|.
CASTPDREASPLHF
TGTGCCAGCACTCCAGACAGGGAAGCTTCACCCCTCCACTTT
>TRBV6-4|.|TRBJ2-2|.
CASSEQTANTGELFF
TGTGCCAGCAGTGAACAAACAGCGAACACCGGGGAGCTGTTTTTT
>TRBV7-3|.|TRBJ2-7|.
CASSLTRGPYEQYF
TGTGCCAGCAGCTTGACTAGGGGACCCTACGAGCAGTACTTC
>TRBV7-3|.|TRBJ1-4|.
CASSRTVSEKLFF
TGTGCCAGCAGCAGGACAGTCAGTGAAAAACTGTTTTTT
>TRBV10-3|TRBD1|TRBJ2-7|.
CAISKDRELYEQYF
TGTGCCATCAGTAAGGACAGGGAACTCTACGAGCAGTACTTC
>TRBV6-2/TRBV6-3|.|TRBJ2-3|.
CASSYGAWTSDTQYF
TGTGCCAGCAGTTACGGGGCATGGACATCAGATACGCAGTATTTT
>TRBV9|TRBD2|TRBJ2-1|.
CASSGWERGPYNEQFF
TGTGCCAGCAGCGGATGGGAGCGGGGACCTTACAATGAGCAGTTCTTC
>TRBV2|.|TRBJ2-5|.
CASSEAGREETQYF
TGTGCCAGCTCTGAAGCGGGCAGAGAAGAGACCCAGTACTTC
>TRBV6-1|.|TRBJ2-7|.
CASSEYGFVTGYEQYF
TGTGCCAGCAGTGAGTATGGTTTTGTAACGGGATACGAGCAGTACTTC
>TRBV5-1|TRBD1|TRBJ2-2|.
CASSHLTGRNTGELFF
TGCGCCAGCAGCCACCTGACAGGGAGGAACACCGGGGAGCTGTTTTTT
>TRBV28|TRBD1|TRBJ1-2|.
CASNIQGYGVGGYTF
TGTGCCAGCAACATACAGGGGTATGGGGTGGGTGGCTACACCTTC
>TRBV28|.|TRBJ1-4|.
CASKGRGRPNEKLFF
TGTGCCAGTAAGGGGCGGGGAAGGCCTAATGAAAAACTGTTTTTT
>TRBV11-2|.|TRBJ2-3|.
CASSPGIINTDTQYF
TGTGCCAGCAGCCCGGGGATTATAAACACAGATACGCAGTATTTT
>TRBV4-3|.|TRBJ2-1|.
CASSQDGGEYNEQFF
TGCGCCAGCAGCCAAGATGGCGGAGAATACAATGAGCAGTTCTTC